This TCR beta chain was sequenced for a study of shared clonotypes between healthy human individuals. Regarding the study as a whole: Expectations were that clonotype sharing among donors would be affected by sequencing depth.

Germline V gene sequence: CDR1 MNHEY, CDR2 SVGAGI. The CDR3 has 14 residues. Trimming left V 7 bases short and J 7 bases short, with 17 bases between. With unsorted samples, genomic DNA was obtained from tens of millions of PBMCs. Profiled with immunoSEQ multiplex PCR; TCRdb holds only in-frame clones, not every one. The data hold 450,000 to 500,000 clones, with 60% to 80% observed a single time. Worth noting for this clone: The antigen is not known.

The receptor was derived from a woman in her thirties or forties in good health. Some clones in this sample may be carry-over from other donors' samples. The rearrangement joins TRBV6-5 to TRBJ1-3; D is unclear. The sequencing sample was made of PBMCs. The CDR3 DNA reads TGTGCCAGCAACTCACGGCTCAATAGGAACACCATATATTTT. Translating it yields CASNSRLNRNTIYF.